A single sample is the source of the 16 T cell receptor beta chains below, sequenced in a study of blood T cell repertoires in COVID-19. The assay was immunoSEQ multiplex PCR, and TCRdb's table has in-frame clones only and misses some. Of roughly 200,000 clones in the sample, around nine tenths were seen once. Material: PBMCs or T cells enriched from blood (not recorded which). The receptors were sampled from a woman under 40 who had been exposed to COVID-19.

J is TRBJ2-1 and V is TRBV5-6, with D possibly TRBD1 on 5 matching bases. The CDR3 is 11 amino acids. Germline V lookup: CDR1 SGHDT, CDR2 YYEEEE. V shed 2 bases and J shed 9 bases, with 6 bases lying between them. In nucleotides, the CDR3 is TGTGCCAGCAGCTTAAGGGGTGAGCAGTTCTTC. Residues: CASSLRGEQFF.

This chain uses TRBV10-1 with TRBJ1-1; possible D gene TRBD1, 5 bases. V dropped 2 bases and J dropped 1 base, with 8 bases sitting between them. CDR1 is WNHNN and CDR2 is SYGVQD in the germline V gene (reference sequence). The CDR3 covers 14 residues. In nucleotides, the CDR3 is TGCGCCAGCAGTGAGGCAGGGCCGAACACTGAAGCTTTCTTT. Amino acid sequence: CASSEAGPNTEAFF.

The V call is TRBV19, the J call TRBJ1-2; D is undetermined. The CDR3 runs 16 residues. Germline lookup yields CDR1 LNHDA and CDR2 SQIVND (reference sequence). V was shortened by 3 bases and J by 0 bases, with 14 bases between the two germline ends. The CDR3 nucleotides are TGTGCCAGTAGTATTATCCAGGTTGGATCTAACTATGGCTACACCTTC. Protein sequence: CASSIIQVGSNYGYTF.

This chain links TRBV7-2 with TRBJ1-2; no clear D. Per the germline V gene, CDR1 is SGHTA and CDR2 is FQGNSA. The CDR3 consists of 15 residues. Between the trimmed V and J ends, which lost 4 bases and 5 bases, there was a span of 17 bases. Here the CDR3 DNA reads TGTGCCAGCAGCTCTCAGGACTCCTTCTCGTATGGCTACACCTTC. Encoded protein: CASSSQDSFSYGYTF.

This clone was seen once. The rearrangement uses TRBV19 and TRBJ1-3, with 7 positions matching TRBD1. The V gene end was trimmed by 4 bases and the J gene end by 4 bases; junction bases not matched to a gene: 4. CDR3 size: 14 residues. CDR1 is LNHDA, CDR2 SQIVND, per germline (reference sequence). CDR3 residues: CASSTDRAGNTIYF. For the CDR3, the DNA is TGTGCCAGTAGTACCGACAGGGCGGGAAACACCATATATTTT.

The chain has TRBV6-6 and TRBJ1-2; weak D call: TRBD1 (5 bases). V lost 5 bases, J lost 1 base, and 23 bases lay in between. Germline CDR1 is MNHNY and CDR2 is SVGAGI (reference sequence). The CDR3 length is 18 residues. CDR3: CASSHLFGRGKFNYGYTF. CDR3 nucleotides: TGTGCCAGCAGTCATCTCTTCGGACGGGGGAAATTTAACTATGGCTACACCTTC.

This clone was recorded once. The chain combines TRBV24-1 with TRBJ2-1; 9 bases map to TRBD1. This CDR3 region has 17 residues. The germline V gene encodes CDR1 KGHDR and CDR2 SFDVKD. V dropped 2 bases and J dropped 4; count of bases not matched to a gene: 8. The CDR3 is CATSDSTGTGRYNEQFF. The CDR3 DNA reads TGTGCCACCAGTGATTCCACCGGGACAGGGAGATACAATGAGCAGTTCTTC.

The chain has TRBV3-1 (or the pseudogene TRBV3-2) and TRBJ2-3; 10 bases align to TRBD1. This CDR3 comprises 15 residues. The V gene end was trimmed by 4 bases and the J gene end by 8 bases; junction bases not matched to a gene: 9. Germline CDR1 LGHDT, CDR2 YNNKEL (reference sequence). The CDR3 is CASSPRDRGRGTQYF. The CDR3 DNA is TGTGCCAGCAGCCCCAGGGACAGGGGCCGGGGTACGCAGTATTTT.

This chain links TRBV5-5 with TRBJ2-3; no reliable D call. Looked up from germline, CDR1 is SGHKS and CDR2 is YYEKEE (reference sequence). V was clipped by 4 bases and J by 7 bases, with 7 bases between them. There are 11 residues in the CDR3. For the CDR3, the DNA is TGTGCCAGCAGCCCGCGATATACGCAGTATTTT. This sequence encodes CASSPRYTQYF.

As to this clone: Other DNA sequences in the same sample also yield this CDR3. Here the CDR3 reads CASRGGYEQYF. The CDR3 DNA sequence: TGTGCCAGCAGAGGGGGTTACGAGCAGTACTTC. The rearrangement joins TRBV28 to TRBJ2-7, with TRBD1 as a possible D gene (6 bases). Germline V gives CDR1 MDHEN, CDR2 SYDVKM. Trimming removed 6 bases at V and 4 bases at J, with 7 bases between. This CDR3 region has 11 residues.

The CDR3 loop reads CASSIAVYNEQFF. In DNA form, the CDR3 reads TGTGCCAGTAGTATAGCGGTATACAATGAGCAGTTCTTC. The chain employs TRBV19 and TRBJ2-1; D is ambiguous. Trimming cost V 1 base and J 4 bases, with 5 bases left between them. CDR1 is LNHDA and CDR2 is SQIVND in the germline V gene (reference sequence). CDR3 size: 13 residues.

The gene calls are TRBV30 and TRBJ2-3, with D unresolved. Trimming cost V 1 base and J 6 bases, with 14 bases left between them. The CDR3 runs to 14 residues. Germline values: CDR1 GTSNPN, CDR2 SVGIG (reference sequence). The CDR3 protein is CAWSAPLRSDTQYF. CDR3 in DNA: TGTGCCTGGAGTGCTCCCCTTCGGAGCGATACGCAGTATTTT.

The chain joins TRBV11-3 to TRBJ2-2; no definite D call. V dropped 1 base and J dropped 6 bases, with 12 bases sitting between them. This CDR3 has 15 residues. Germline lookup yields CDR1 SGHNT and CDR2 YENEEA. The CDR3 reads CASSLGLILPGELFF. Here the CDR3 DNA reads TGTGCCAGCAGCTTAGGGCTTATTCTTCCCGGGGAGCTGTTTTTT.

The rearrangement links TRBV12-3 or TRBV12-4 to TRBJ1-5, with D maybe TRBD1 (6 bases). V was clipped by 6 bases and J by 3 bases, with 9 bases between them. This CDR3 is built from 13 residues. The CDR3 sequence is CASRDSLNQPQHF. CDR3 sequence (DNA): TGTGCCAGCAGGGACAGTCTCAATCAGCCCCAGCATTTT.

CDR3 sequence reads: CSASLAGGLETQYF. The CDR3 DNA sequence: TGCAGTGCTAGTCTAGCGGGGGGGCTAGAGACCCAGTACTTC. The chain recombines TRBV20-1 with TRBJ2-5; 12 nucleotides match TRBD2. CDR1 is DFQATT, CDR2 SNEGSKA, per germline (reference sequence). The CDR3 consists of 14 residues. V trimming: 3 bases; J trimming: 4 bases; junction bases outside the gene matches: 3.

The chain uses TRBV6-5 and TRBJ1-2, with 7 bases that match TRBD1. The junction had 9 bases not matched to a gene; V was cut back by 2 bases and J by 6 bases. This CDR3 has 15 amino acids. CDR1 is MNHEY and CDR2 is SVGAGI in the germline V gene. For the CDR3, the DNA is TGTGCCAGCAGTTACGGCTTCCAGGGGGATAATGGCTACACCTTC. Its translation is CASSYGFQGDNGYTF.